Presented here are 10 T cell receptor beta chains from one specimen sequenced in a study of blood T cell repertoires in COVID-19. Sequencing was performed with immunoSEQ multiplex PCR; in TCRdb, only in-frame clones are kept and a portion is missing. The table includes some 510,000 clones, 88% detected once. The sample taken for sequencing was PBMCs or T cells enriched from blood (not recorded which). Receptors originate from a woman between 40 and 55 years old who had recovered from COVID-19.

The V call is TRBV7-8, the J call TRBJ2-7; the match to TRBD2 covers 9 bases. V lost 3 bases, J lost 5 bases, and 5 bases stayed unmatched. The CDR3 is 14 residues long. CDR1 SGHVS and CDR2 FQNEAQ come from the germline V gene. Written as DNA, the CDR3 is TGTGCCAGCAGCTTCTCTAGCGGGAAAAACGAGCAGTACTTC. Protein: CASSFSSGKNEQYF. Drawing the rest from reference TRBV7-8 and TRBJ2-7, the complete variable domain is GAGVSQSPRYKVAKRGQDVALRCDPISGHVSLFWYQQALGQGPEFLTYFQNEAQLDKSGLPSDRFFAERPEGSVSTLKIQRTQQEDSAVYLCASSFSSGKNEQYFGPGTRLTVT.

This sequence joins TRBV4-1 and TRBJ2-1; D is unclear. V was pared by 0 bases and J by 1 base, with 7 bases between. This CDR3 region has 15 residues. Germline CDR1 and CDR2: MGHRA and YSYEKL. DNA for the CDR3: TGCGCCAGCAGCCAAGACGAGCTGTCCTACAATGAGCAGTTCTTC. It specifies CASSQDELSYNEQFF.

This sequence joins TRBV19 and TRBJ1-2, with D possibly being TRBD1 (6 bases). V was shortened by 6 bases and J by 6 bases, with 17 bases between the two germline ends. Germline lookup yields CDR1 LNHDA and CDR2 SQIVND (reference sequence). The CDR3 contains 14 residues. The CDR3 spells CASRADSRLHGYTF. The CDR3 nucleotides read TGTGCCAGTAGGGCGGACAGTCGTCTTCATGGCTACACCTTC. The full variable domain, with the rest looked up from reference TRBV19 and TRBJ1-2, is DGGITQSPKYLFRKEGQNVTLSCEQNLNHDAMYWYRQDPGQGLRLIYYSQIVNDFQKGDIAEGYSVSREKKESFPLTVTSAQKNPTAFYLCASRADSRLHGYTFGSGTRLTVV.

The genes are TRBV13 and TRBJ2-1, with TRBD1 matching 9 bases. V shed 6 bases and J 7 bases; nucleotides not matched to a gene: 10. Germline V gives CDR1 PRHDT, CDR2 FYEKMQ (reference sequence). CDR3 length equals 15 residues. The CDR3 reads CASRPRDREVNEQFF. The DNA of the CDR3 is TGTGCCAGCAGACCCCGGGACAGGGAGGTTAATGAGCAGTTCTTC.

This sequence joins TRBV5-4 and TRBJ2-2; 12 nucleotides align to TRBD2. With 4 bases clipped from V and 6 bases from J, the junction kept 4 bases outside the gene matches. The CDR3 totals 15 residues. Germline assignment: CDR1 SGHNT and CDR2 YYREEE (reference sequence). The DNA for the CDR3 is TGTGCCAGCAGCCAAGCTAGCGGGAGGGCCGGGGAGCTGTTTTTT. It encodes CASSQASGRAGELFF.

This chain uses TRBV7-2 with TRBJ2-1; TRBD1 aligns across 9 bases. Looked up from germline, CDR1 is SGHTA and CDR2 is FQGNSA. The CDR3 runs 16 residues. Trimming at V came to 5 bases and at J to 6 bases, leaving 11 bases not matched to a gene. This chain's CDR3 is CASSIQGTGFGNEQFF. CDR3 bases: TGTGCCAGCAGCATTCAGGGGACAGGGTTTGGCAATGAGCAGTTCTTC.

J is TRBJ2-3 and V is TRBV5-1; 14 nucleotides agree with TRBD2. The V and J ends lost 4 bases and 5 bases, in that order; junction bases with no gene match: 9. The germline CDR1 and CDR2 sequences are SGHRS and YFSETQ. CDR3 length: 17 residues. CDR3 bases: TGCGCCAGCAGCCCACGACTAGCGGGAGGGCCCTTAGATACGCAGTATTTT. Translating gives CASSPRLAGGPLDTQYF.

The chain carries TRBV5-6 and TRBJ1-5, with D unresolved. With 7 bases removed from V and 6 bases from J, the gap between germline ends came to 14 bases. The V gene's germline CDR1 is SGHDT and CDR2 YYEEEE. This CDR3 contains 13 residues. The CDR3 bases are TGTGCCAGCTCCTCCGAAAAAGCTCAGCCCCAGCATTTT. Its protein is CASSSEKAQPQHF.

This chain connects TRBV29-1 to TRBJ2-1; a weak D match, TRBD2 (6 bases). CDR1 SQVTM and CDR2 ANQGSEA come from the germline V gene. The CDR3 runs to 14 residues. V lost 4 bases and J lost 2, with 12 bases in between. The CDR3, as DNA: TGCAGCGTTGGGCGGGATAGGACCTACAATGAGCAGTTCTTC. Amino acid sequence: CSVGRDRTYNEQFF.

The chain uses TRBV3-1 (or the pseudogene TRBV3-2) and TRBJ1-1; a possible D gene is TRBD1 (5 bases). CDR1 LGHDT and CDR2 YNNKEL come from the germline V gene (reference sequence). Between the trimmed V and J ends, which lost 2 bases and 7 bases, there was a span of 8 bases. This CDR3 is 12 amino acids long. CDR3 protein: CASSQRGGEAFF. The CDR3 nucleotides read TGTGCCAGCAGCCAAAGGGGCGGTGAAGCTTTCTTT.